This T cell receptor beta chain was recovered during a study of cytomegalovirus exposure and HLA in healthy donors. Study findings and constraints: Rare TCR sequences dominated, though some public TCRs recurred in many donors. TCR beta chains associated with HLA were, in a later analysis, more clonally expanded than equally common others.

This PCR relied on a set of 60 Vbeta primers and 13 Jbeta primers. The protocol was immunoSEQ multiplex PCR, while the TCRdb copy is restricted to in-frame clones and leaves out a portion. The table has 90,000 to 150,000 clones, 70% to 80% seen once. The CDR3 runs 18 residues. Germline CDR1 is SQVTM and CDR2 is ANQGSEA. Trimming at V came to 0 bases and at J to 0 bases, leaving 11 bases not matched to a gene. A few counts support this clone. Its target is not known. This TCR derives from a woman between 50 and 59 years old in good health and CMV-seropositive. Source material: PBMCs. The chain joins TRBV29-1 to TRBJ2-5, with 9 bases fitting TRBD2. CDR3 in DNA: TGCAGCGTTGAAGATGGCCCCCTGAGCGGGGGGAACCAAGAGACCCAGTACTTC. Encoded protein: CSVEDGPLSGGNQETQYF.